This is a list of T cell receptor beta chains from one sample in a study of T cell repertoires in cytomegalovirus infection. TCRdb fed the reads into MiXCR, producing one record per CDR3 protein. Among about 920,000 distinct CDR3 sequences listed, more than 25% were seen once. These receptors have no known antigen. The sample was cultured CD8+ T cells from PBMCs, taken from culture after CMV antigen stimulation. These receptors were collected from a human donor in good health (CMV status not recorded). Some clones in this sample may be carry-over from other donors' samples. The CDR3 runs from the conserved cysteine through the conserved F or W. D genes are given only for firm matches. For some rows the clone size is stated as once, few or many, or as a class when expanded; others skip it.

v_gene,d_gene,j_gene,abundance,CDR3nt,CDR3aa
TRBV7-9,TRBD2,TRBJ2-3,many,TGTGCCAGCAGCGCCGGGGGGTCACGCACAGATACGCAGTATTTT,CASSAGGSRTDTQYF
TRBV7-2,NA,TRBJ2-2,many,TGTGCCAGCAGCTTAGGGGGACGTTCATACGACACCGGGGAGCTGTTTTTT,CASSLGGRSYDTGELFF
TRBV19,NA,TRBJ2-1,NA,TGTGCCAGTAGTAAAGGGGGCGGGGGCCTCTACAATGAGCAGTTCTTC,CASSKGGGGLYNEQFF
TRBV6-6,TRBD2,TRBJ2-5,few,TGTGCCAGCAGTTACTCGCGGGGGAACGGGACCCAGTACTTC,CASSYSRGNGTQYF
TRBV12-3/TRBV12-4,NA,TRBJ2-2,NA,TGTGCCAGCACCCACCGAGAGCTGAACACCGGGGAGCTGTTTTTT,CASTHRELNTGELFF
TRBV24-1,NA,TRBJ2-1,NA,TGTGCGCTTAGGCCCTACACCGGAGAGCAGTTCTTC,CALRPYTGEQFF
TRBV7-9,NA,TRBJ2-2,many,TGTGCCAGCAGCTTAGCCGGGCGGTGGAGTGGGGAGCTGTTTTTT,CASSLAGRWSGELFF
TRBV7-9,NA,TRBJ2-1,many,TGTGCCAGCAGCTTGTGGCCAGGAAGCTCCTACAATGAGCAGTTCTTC,CASSLWPGSSYNEQFF
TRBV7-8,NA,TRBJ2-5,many,TGTGCCAGCAGCTTAATGGGGGGAGGAGAGACCCAGTACTTC,CASSLMGGGETQYF
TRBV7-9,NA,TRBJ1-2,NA,TGTGCCAGCAGCTTGGGGCAGTATGGAGGCTACACCTTC,CASSLGQYGGYTF
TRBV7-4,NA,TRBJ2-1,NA,TGTGCCAGCAGCCCACCGGGTCGTTCGTTCAATGAGCAGTTCTTC,CASSPPGRSFNEQFF
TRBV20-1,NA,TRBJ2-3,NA,TGCAGTGCTAGATTGGGCACTCCAAGGACAGATACGCAGTATTTT,CSARLGTPRTDTQYF
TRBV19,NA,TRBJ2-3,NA,TGTGCCAGTAGTATAGATACCGGAACTAGCACAGATACGCAGTATTTT,CASSIDTGTSTDTQYF
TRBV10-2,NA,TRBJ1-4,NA,TGCGCCAGCAGTGATTCGGGAGGAGGGAATGAAAAACTGTTTTTT,CASSDSGGGNEKLFF
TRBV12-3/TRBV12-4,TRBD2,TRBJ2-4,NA,TGTGCCAGCAGTCCTCGGGGTAGCGGGGACCAAAACATTCAGTACTTC,CASSPRGSGDQNIQYF
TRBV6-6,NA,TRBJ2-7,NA,TGTGCCAGCAGTTACTTTGAGGTACAGACCTACGAGCAGTACTTC,CASSYFEVQTYEQYF
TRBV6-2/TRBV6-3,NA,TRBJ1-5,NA,TGTGCCAGCAGTTACGTGGACACAGGGTTGAATCAGCCCCAGCATTTT,CASSYVDTGLNQPQHF
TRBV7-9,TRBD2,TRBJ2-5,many,TGTGCCAGCAGCGAGACTAGCATGGAGACCCAGTACTTC,CASSETSMETQYF
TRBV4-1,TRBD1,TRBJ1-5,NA,TGCGCCAGCAGCCATAGGACAGGGAATCAGCCCCAGCATTTT,CASSHRTGNQPQHF
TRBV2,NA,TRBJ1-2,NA,TGTGCCAGCCGGACGACGGGACATAACAATGGCTACACCTTC,CASRTTGHNNGYTF
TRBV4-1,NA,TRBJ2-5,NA,TGCGCCAGCAGCCAGGACGAGTGGTACCAAGAGACCCAGTACTTC,CASSQDEWYQETQYF
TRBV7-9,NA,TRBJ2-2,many,TGTGCCAGCAGGCGACTAGTGGGGAACACCGGGGAGCTGTTTTTT,CASRRLVGNTGELFF
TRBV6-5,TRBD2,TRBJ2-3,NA,TGTGCCAGCAGTTACTCGCAGGCTAGCGGGGATTCTAGCACAGATACGCAGTATTTT,CASSYSQASGDSSTDTQYF
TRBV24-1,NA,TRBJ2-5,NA,TGTGCCACCAGTGATCCAGGACGGACCCAAGAGACCCAGTACTTC,CATSDPGRTQETQYF
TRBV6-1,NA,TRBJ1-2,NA,TGTGCCAGCGGGGTCCCAGATGGCTACACCTTC,CASGVPDGYTF
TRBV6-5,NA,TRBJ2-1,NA,TGTGCCAGCAGTTACTCGAGAGTGCGCAGGGGTTCCAATGAGCAGTTCTTC,CASSYSRVRRGSNEQFF
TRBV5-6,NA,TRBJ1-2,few,TGTGCCAGCAGCGAAGGCGGACAACCAAACTATGGCTACACCTTC,CASSEGGQPNYGYTF
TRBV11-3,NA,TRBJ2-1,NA,TGTGCCAGCAGCTTAAGAGACGGGGTAGGAAGCAATGAGCAGTTCTTC,CASSLRDGVGSNEQFF
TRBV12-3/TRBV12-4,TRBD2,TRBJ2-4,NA,TGTGCCAGCAGTTTAGGGCTAGCGGGGGGGAAAAACATTCAGTACTTC,CASSLGLAGGKNIQYF
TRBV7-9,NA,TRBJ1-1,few,TGTGCCAGCACCTCTGATAGGACAGATTTGAACACTGAAGCTTTCTTT,CASTSDRTDLNTEAFF